A selection of T cell receptor beta chains follows, all from one sample in a study of T cell changes during pregnancy in multiple sclerosis. Clones were read by immunoSEQ multiplex PCR, and TCRdb kept only the in-frame ones, dropping some. The repertoire consists of about 89,000 clones, with 85% to 95% occurring once and the leading ten covering approximately 0.8%. The starting material was peripheral blood, obtained in the third trimester of pregnancy. The receptors were sampled from a female donor with multiple sclerosis, enrolled in a pregnancy study. CDR3s include the opening cysteine and the closing phenylalanine or tryptophan. D genes are given only for firm matches. For some rows the clone size is stated as once, few or many, or as a class when expanded; others skip it.

cdr3_nt	cdr3_aa	d_call	v_call	j_call	clone_size	cdr3_length
TGTGCCAGCAGCTACCTCGACAGGGTGGGAGAGACCCAGTACTTC	CASSYLDRVGETQYF	TRBD1	TRBV7-6	TRBJ2-5	.	15
TGTGCCTGGAGCCCAGCGGGAGTAGCCACCGGGGAGCTGTTTTTT	CAWSPAGVATGELFF	TRBD2	TRBV30	TRBJ2-2	.	15
TGTGCCTGGGCCAGGGAGCGGGCTAACTATGGCTACACCTTC	CAWARERANYGYTF	.	TRBV30	TRBJ1-2	.	14
TGCGCCAGCAGCTTGGGGGCAGGCATGAACACTGAAGCTTTCTTT	CASSLGAGMNTEAFF	.	TRBV5-1	TRBJ1-1	.	15
TGTGCCAGCAGCTTACAGGAAACTAATGAAAAACTGTTTTTT	CASSLQETNEKLFF	.	TRBV13	TRBJ1-4	.	14
TGTGCCAGCAGTTTATATAGCCTACCTGGAAACACCATATATTTT	CASSLYSLPGNTIYF	.	TRBV28	TRBJ1-3	.	15
TGTGCCAGCAGCGCCGGACAGGGCCTCCAGCCCCAGCATTTT	CASSAGQGLQPQHF	TRBD1	TRBV2	TRBJ1-5	.	14
TGTGCCACCAGCGGCGACAGGGGCTCTGGGGCCAACGTCCTGACTTTC	CATSGDRGSGANVLTF	TRBD1	TRBV15	TRBJ2-6	few	16
TGTGCCAGCAGTTATCATCAGGGAGGGTCCGGGGAGCTGTTTTTT	CASSYHQGGSGELFF	TRBD2	TRBV27	TRBJ2-2	.	15
TGTGCCAGCAGACGGACAGGGGGCAAAAACATTCAGTACTTC	CASRRTGGKNIQYF	TRBD1	TRBV6-1	TRBJ2-4	.	14
TGTGCCAGCTCACCCGGAAACGGGATGGGTAGTGGGCAGTACTTC	CASSPGNGMGSGQYF	.	TRBV18	TRBJ2-7	.	15
TGTGCCAGCAGTTATAGGACAGTCGGGGAGCTGTTTTTT	CASSYRTVGELFF	.	TRBV2	TRBJ2-2	.	13
TGTGCCAGCAGATGGACAGGCCGTAATCAGCCCCAGCATTTT	CASRWTGRNQPQHF	TRBD1	TRBV28	TRBJ1-5	.	14
TGTGCCAGTAGATCTAGCGGGAGAAGAAATGAGCAGTTCTTC	CASRSSGRRNEQFF	TRBD2	TRBV19	TRBJ2-1	once	14
TGTGCCAGCAGTGATAACCCGCTAGCGGAGACCCAGTACTTC	CASSDNPLAETQYF	.	TRBV2	TRBJ2-5	.	14
TGCGCCAGCAGCCAAGATGTGACTTTGAACTACGAGCAGTACTTC	CASSQDVTLNYEQYF	.	TRBV4-1	TRBJ2-7	.	15
TGTGCCAGCAGTTGGCAGGGGTCCTACGAGCAGTACTTC	CASSWQGSYEQYF	.	TRBV27	TRBJ2-7	.	13
TGTGCCAGCAGCCCGGGAGGGCCTAGCAATGAGCAGTTCTTC	CASSPGGPSNEQFF	TRBD2	TRBV7-3	TRBJ2-1	once	14
TGTGCCAGCAGCCTAGGATGGAGGGAGGGCCCGAATGAAAAACTGTTTTTT	CASSLGWREGPNEKLFF	.	TRBV11-1	TRBJ1-4	once	17
TGTGCCAGCAGTTTATTATCCCCCGGAGGACGAGCCTACGAGCAGTACTTC	CASSLLSPGGRAYEQYF	.	TRBV28	TRBJ2-7	.	17
TGTGCCAGCAAGGCTAGCGGGGACAGGACCTACGAGCAGTACTTC	CASKASGDRTYEQYF	.	TRBV6-6	TRBJ2-7	.	15
TGTGCCAGAACAACAGGGGCCTACACTGAAGCTTTCTTT	CARTTGAYTEAFF	TRBD1	TRBV2	TRBJ1-1	.	13